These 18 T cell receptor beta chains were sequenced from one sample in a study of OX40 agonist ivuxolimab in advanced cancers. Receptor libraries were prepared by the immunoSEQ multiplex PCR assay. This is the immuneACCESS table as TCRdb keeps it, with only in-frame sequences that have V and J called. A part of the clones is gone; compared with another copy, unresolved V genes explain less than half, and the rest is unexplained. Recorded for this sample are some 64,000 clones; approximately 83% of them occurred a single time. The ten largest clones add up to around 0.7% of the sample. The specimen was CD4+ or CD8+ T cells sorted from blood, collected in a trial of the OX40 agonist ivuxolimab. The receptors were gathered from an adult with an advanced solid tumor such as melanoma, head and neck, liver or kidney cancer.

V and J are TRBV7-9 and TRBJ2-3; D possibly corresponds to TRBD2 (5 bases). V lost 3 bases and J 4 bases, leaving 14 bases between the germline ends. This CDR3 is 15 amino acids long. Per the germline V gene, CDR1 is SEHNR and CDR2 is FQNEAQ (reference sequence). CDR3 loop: CASSFAGGWADTQYF. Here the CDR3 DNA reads TGTGCCAGCAGCTTTGCAGGAGGCTGGGCAGATACGCAGTATTTT.

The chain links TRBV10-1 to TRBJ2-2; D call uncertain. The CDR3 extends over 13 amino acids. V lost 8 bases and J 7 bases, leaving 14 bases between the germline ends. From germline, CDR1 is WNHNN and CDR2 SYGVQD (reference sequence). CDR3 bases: TGCGCCAGCCAAGGGCCCTTCGGCGGGGAGCTGTTTTTT. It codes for CASQGPFGGELFF.

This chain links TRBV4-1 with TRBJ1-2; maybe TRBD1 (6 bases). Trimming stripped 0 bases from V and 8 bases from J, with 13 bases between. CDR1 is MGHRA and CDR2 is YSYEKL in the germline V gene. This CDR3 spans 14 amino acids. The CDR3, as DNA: TGCGCCAGCAGCCAAGATCGGGGGGCAATCGGCTACACCTTC. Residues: CASSQDRGAIGYTF.

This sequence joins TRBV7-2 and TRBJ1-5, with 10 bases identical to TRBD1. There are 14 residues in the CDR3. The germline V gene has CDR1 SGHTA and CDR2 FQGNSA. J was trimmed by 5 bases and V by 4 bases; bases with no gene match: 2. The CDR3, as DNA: TGTGCCAGCAGCTCGGGACAGGGGTATCAGCCCCAGCATTTT. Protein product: CASSSGQGYQPQHF.

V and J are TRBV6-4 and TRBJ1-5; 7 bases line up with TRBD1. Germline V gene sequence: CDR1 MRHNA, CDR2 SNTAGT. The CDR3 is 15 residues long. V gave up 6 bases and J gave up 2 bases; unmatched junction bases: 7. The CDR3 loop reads CASSDRVGGNQPQHF. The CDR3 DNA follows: TGTGCCAGCAGCGACAGGGTCGGGGGCAATCAGCCCCAGCATTTT.

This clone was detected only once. CDR3 region: CASSPNKEGEKLFF. In DNA form, the CDR3 reads TGTGCCAGCAGCCCAAACAAAGAGGGTGAAAAACTGTTTTTT. The rearrangement joins TRBV2 to TRBJ1-4; the D is unclear. CDR3 size: 14 residues. V was shortened by 6 bases and J by 7 bases, with 15 bases between the two germline ends. CDR1 and CDR2 from the germline V gene are SNHLY and FYNNEI.

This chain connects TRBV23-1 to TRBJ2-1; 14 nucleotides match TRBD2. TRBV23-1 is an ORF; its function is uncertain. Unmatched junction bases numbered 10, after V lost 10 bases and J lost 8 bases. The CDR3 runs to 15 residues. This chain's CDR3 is CAIMGLAGVGHEQFF. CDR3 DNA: TGCGCCATCATGGGACTAGCGGGAGTAGGGCATGAGCAGTTCTTC.

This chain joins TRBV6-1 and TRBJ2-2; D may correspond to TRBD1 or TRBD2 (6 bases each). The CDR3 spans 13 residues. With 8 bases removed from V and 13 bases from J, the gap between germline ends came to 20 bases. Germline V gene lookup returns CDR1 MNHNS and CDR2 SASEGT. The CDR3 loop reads CASQWGAVVGLFF. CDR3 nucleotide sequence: TGTGCCAGCCAATGGGGGGCAGTTGTCGGGCTGTTTTTT.

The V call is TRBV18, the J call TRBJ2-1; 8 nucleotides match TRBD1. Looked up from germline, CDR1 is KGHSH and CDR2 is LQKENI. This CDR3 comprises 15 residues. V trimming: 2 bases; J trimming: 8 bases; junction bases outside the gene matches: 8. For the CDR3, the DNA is TGTGCCAGCTCACCAGCGCGGACAGGGATCGATGAGCAGTTCTTC. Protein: CASSPARTGIDEQFF. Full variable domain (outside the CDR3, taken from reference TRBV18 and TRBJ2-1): NAGVMQNPRHLVRRRGQEARLRCSPMKGHSHVYWYRQLPEEGLKFMVYLQKENIIDESGMPKERFSAEFPKEGPSILRIQQVVRGDSAAYFCASSPARTGIDEQFFGPGTRLTVL.

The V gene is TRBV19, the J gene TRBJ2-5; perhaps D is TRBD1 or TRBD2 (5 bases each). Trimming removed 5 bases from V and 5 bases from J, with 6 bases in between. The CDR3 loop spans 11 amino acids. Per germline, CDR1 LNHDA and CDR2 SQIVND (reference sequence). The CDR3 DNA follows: TGTGCCAGTAGTGAGGGGGAGACCCAGTACTTC. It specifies CASSEGETQYF.

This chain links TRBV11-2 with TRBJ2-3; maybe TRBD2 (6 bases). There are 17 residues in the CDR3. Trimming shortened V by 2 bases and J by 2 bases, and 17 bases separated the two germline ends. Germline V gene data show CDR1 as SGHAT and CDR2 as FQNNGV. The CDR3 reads CASSLFRRAGNTDTQYF. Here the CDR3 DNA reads TGTGCCAGCAGCTTATTCCGAAGGGCGGGAAACACAGATACGCAGTATTTT.

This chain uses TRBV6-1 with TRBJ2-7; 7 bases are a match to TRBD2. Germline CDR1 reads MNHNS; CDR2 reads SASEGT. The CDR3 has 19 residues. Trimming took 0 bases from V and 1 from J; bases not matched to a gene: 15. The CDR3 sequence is CASSEAIGSFAGVSYEQYF. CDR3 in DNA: TGTGCCAGCAGTGAAGCGATTGGGTCGTTTGCGGGAGTTTCCTACGAGCAGTACTTC.

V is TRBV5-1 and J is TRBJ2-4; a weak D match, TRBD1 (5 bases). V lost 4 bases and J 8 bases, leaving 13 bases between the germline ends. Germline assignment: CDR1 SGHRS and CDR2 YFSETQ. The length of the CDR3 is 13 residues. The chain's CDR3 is CASSPGYVDIQYF. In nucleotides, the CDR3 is TGCGCCAGCAGCCCAGGGTACGTTGACATTCAGTACTTC.

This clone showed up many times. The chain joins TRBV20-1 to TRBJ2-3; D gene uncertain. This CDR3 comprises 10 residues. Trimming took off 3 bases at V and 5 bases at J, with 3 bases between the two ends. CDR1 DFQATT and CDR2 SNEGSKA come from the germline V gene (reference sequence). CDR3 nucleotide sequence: TGCAGTGCTAGTGGAGATACGCAGTATTTT. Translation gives CSASGDTQYF.

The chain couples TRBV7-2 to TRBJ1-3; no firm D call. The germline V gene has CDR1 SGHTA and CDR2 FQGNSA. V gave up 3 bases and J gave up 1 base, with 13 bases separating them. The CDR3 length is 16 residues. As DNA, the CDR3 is TGTGCCAGCAGCTTCGGCGGGAAACGGTCTGGAAACACCATATATTTT. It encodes CASSFGGKRSGNTIYF.

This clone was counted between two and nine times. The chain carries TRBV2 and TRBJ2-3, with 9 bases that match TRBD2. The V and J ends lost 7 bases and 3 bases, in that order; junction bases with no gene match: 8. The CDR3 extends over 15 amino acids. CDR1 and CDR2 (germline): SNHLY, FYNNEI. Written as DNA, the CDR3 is TGTGCCAGCACCGTCTCGCGGGGGGGAACAGATACGCAGTATTTT. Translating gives CASTVSRGGTDTQYF.

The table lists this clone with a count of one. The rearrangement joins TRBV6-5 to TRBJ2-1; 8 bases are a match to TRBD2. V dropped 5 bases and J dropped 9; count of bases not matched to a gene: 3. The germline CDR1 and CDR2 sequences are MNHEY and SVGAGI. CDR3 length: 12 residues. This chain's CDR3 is CASSESGGEQFF. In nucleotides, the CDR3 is TGTGCCAGCAGTGAAAGCGGGGGTGAGCAGTTCTTC.

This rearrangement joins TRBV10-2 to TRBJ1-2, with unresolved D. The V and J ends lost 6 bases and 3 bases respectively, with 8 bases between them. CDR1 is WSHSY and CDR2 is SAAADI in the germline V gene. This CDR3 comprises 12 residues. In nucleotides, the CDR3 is TGCGCCAGCAGGGGATTGGACTATGGCTACACCTTC. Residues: CASRGLDYGYTF.